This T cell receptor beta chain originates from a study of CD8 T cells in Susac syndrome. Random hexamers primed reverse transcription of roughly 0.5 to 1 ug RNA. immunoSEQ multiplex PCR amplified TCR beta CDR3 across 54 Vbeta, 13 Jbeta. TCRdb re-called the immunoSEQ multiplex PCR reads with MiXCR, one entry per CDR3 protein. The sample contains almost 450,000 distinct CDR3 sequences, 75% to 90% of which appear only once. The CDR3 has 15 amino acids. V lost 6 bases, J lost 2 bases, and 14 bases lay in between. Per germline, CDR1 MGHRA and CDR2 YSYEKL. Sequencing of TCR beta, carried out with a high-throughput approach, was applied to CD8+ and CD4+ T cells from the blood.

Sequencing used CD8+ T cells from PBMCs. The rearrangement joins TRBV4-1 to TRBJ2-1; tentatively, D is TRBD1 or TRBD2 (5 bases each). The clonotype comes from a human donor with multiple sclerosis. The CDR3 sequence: CASSAKGETYNEQFF. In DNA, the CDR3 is TGCGCCAGCAGTGCTAAAGGGGAGACCTACAATGAGCAGTTCTTC.